This TCR beta chain was recovered during a study of shared clonotypes between healthy human individuals (dated by TCRdb to 2019 to 2021). Broadly, across the study: The cohort included a few men and two women between 18 and 49 years of age. Per donor, three plates each were used for CD4 naive and CD4 memory, two for CD8 naive, and one for CD8 memory. To estimate repertoire size and how much clonotype sharing occurs between individuals, the study deeply sequenced the blood TCR repertoires of five or six healthy adults. Different laboratories and diverse techniques were used to prepare libraries and sequence TCR repertoires, to increase sequencing depth and limit assay-specific biases. Each donor's leukapheresis produced roughly between about 0.8 and 10 billion PBMCs.

About this clone: Its antigen specificity is not known. No qualities accompany the bases; no much larger clone lies one base away.

The full study reports these points: Rarefaction of sorted-subset datasets indicated incomplete sequencing despite the large sequencing depth. Pairwise subsampling indicated that sequencing depth was expected to affect the degree of clonotype sharing among donors. Because the study included only a small number of donors, the genetic and exposure-history diversity represented was limited. Only blood was sampled, and tissue TCR repertoires likely differ from those in blood. Naive subsets generally had larger estimated clonotype richness than memory subsets did. Compared with non-shared clonotypes, the clonotypes found in all four sorted-subset donors had higher generation probabilities. Across four donors, 5% to 6% of naive CD4, 3.5% of naive CD8, 2% to 2.5% of memory CD4, and approximately 0.42% of memory CD8 clonotypes were shared.

Unmatched junction bases come to 14, with V trimmed by 1 base and J by 0 bases. From the cysteine up to the phenylalanine, the CDR3 has a length of 19 residues. The entry retains the CDR3 DNA only, 57 bases that are in frame from base 1. Taken from the germline V gene, the CDR1 and CDR2 loops are SNHLY and FYNNEI. Healthy HIV-negative adults with no recently reported acute infections or vaccinations were included as donors. Only Caucasian adults living in Nashville, Tennessee, USA were represented among the donors. Magnetic negative selection was used to enrich CD4+ T cells, after which naive cells were positively selected on CD45RA and the negative fraction became the memory subset. Blood was collected by leukapheresis, and PBMCs were isolated by Ficoll-Histopaque density gradient centrifugation and then cryopreserved in liquid nitrogen vapor phase. Analytical flow cytometry was used to check the purity and quantity of every magnetically sorted T cell population. Genomic DNA was isolated from every sorted fraction and measured by UV absorbance on a Nanodrop 2000c.

TCR CDR3 regions were amplified from genomic DNA by multiplex PCR using the deep immunoSEQ assay. For each cell subset, the extracted genomic DNA was distributed evenly across all wells of several immunoSEQ 96-well plates, and each plate served as one replicate. For sorted subsets, roughly 190 ng of genomic DNA, equivalent to roughly 33,000 T cell genomes, went into each replicate PCR. Purified libraries were quantified with a Qubit 3.0 fluorometer, sized on a Bioanalyzer 2100, and re-quantified with the KAPA Library Quantification kit. Every immunoSEQ 96-well plate was sequenced on a dedicated single-read 150-cycle Illumina NextSeq 550 flow cell. As for the authors' bioinformatics: Because only junctional sequences without quality scores were contained in the immunoSEQ output, filtering matching that applied to full-length reads could not be performed. To assign V/J genes and CDR3, sequences were annotated against IMGT germline references using PyIR, a Python wrapper for IgBLAST v1.9. Reads with weak V/J assignments (E-value above 1e-6), missing CDR3, stop codons, out-of-frame junctions, or ambiguous translated residues were removed. V3J clonotypes were defined as sequences sharing an identical inferred V gene, J gene, and CDR3 amino acid sequence. The percentage overlap between two repertoires was calculated by dividing the number of shared unique clonotypes by the size of the smaller repertoire. RTK rarefaction, the Chao1 estimator, and Recon v2.1 estimates of unobserved clonotypes were used to assess repertoire richness. OLGA was used to compute generation probabilities for all TCRbeta clonotypes that the gDNA method yielded from a few donors. In its TCRdb copy, this immuneACCESS table keeps in-frame sequences only and misses some clones. Where compared with another copy, unresolved V genes explain less than half of these, and the others have no known cause. V and J calls and clone size follow that table, whereas D and trimming were derived from the DNA. The sample yields 2,500,000 or so clones; 80% to 95% were counted once. Clones ranked in the top ten supply approximately 0.35% of the sample.

The sequenced sample consisted of naive CD4+ T cells from PBMCs. The intended sense of this specimen's cell subset or site label: CD45RA+ positively selected. This TCR was recovered from a man between 18 and 35 years old in good health. Some clones in this sample may be carry-over from other donors' samples. The chain employs TRBV2 and TRBJ2-5; 7 bases in the junction line up with TRBD1. For the CDR3, the sequence is CASSEGSGRGLGYQETQYF. The bases are TGTGCCAGCAGTGAAGGATCGGGCAGGGGGTTGGGGTACCAAGAGACCCAGTACTTC. Reference TRBV2 and TRBJ2-5 proteins supply the regions before and after the CDR3; the full variable domain is: EPEVTQTPSHQVTQMGQEVILRCVPISNHLYFYWYRQILGQKVEFLVSFYNNEISEKSEIFDDQFSVERPDGSNFTLKIRSTKLEDSAMYFCASSEGSGRGLGYQETQYFGPGTRLLVL.